This is a list of T cell receptor beta chains from one sample in a study of T cell changes during pregnancy in multiple sclerosis. TCRdb's table, derived via immunoSEQ multiplex PCR, lists solely in-frame clones and lacks some. The sample records about 17,000 clones, 70% to 90% being singletons. This material consisted of CD8+ T cells from peripheral blood mononuclear cells, taken after pregnancy. The receptors come from a female donor in good health, enrolled as a control in a pregnancy study. The CDR3 runs from the conserved cysteine through the conserved F or W. Fields, in order: J gene, V gene, D gene, clone size, CDR3 protein, CDR3 DNA. The D gene is left open where the match is weak. Size is stated for part of the rows, as once, few or many counts, or as a class when the clone is expanded.

TRBJ2-7 TRBV5-6 - - CASSLIRVDPYEQYF TGTGCCAGCAGCTTGATCCGGGTAGATCCCTACGAGCAGTACTTC
TRBJ1-1 TRBV5-1 - - CASSLRMGSTEAFF TGCGCCAGCAGCTTGCGGATGGGGAGCACTGAAGCTTTCTTT
TRBJ2-1 TRBV7-2 - few CASSYDWEEQFF TGTGCCAGCAGCTACGACTGGGAGGAGCAGTTCTTC
TRBJ2-5 TRBV5-6 TRBD1 once CASSWVRDSQETQYF TGTGCCAGCAGCTGGGTACGGGACAGTCAAGAGACCCAGTACTTC
TRBJ1-1 TRBV29-1 - few CSVLGRMNTEAFF TGCAGCGTTTTGGGCAGGATGAACACTGAAGCTTTCTTT
TRBJ1-2 TRBV9 - - CASSTTGYGYTF TGTGCCAGCAGCACGACGGGCTATGGCTACACCTTC
TRBJ2-1 TRBV9 - - CASSRGGSSYNEQFF TGTGCCAGCAGCAGGGGGGGGAGCTCCTACAATGAGCAGTTCTTC
TRBJ2-7 TRBV30 - - CAWSLRGYEQYF TGTGCCTGGAGTTTACGGGGCTACGAGCAGTACTTC
TRBJ1-2 TRBV5-5 - - CASSSRKYGYTF TGTGCCAGCAGCTCGCGAAAGTATGGCTACACCTTC
TRBJ1-6 TRBV6-1 - - CASSEGQGGNSPLHF TGTGCCAGCAGTGAAGGCCAGGGTGGGAATTCACCCCTCCACTTT
TRBJ2-1 TRBV2 TRBD1 - CATRQGEKQHNEQFF TGTGCCACTAGACAGGGGGAAAAACAACACAATGAGCAGTTCTTC
TRBJ2-7 TRBV6-1 TRBD1 - CASSPEGQGAYEQYF TGTGCCAGCAGTCCTGAGGGACAGGGGGCGTACGAGCAGTACTTC
TRBJ2-7 TRBV7-9 TRBD1 - CASSTRTGGTYEQYF TGTGCCAGCAGCACCCGGACAGGGGGCACCTACGAGCAGTACTTC
TRBJ1-2 TRBV19 TRBD1 - CASNLGQPDGYTF TGTGCCAGTAACCTGGGACAGCCCGATGGCTACACCTTC
TRBJ2-3 TRBV7-2 TRBD2 - CASSSGLEFTDTQYF TGTGCCAGCAGCTCAGGACTAGAGTTCACAGATACGCAGTATTTT
TRBJ2-1 TRBV28 - few CASSPGALGEGNEQFF TGTGCCAGCAGTCCAGGGGCCCTCGGTGAGGGCAATGAGCAGTTCTTC
TRBJ2-7 TRBV19 - once CASSIGTAYEQYF TGTGCCAGTAGTATTGGCACCGCCTACGAGCAGTACTTC
TRBJ1-6 TRBV5-8 - - CASSFLDSNSPLHF TGTGCCAGCAGCTTCCTGGACAGTAATTCACCCCTCCACTTT
TRBJ1-5 TRBV23-1 - - CASGAPQHF TGCGCCAGCGGGGCGCCCCAGCATTTT
TRBJ1-5 TRBV19 - - CASSIRDNNQPQHF TGTGCCAGTAGTATTCGGGATAATAATCAGCCCCAGCATTTT
TRBJ1-3 TRBV6-5 TRBD1 - CASSAWTGSGNTIYF TGTGCCAGCAGTGCGTGGACAGGCTCTGGAAACACCATATATTTT
TRBJ2-3 TRBV7-9 TRBD2 - CASSSTSGIVDTQYF TGTGCCAGCAGCTCGACTAGCGGGATCGTAGATACGCAGTATTTT
TRBJ1-2 TRBV7-8 - - CASSFEWGYLNYGYTF TGTGCCAGCAGCTTTGAATGGGGCTACTTGAACTATGGCTACACCTTC
TRBJ2-3 TRBV5-6 - once CASSLTGSADTQYF TGTGCCAGCAGCTTGACAGGGAGCGCAGATACGCAGTATTTT
TRBJ2-1 TRBV19 - - CASSPGLFF TGTGCCAGTAGCCCCGGGTTGTTCTTC
TRBJ1-1 TRBV27 TRBD1 - CASSPTAGGTEAFF TGTGCCAGCAGTCCTACCGCAGGGGGAACGGAAGCTTTCTTT
TRBJ1-1 TRBV4-2 - - CASSLEATEAFF TGTGCCAGCAGCCTAGAAGCCACTGAAGCTTTCTTT
TRBJ2-3 TRBV6-4 TRBD2 - CASSDSSSGSTDTQYF TGTGCCAGCAGTGACTCTTCTAGCGGGAGCACAGATACGCAGTATTTT
TRBJ2-5 TRBV28 - - CASSFQNQETQYF TGTGCCAGCAGTTTCCAAAACCAAGAGACCCAGTACTTC
TRBJ2-7 TRBV2 TRBD1 - CASSGYKGQGLTAFSYEQYF TGTGCCAGCAGTGGTTATAAGGGACAGGGTCTGACTGCCTTCTCCTACGAGCAGTACTTC
TRBJ2-3 TRBV4-1 - once CASSQDQNTDTQYF TGCGCCAGCAGCCAAGATCAGAACACAGATACGCAGTATTTT
TRBJ1-4 TRBV7-9 - - CASSYRQEQELFF TGTGCCAGCAGCTACCGACAGGAACAGGAACTGTTTTTT
TRBJ1-2 TRBV5-1 - - CASSDSGSGGYTF TGCGCCAGCAGCGACTCAGGGTCCGGAGGCTACACCTTC
TRBJ1-1 TRBV27 - - CASSLLPAGNTEAFF TGTGCCAGCAGTTTATTACCGGCAGGGAACACTGAAGCTTTCTTT
TRBJ2-1 TRBV11-1 TRBD2 - CASVKASGYNEQFF TGTGCCAGCGTTAAGGCTAGCGGCTACAATGAGCAGTTCTTC
TRBJ1-2 TRBV7-6 TRBD1 - CASSLDRGLDGYTF TGTGCCAGCAGCTTAGACAGGGGGCTAGATGGCTACACCTTC
TRBJ2-1 TRBV27 TRBD2 - CASSLRVAGLSEQFF TGTGCCAGCAGTTTACGGGTAGCGGGATTAAGTGAGCAGTTCTTC
TRBJ2-7 TRBV27 - - CASSPRGLGDEQYF TGTGCCAGCAGTCCCCGGGGACTTGGCGACGAGCAGTACTTC
TRBJ2-7 TRBV27 - - CASSLSAGLQYF TGTGCCAGCAGTTTATCGGCAGGTCTGCAGTACTTC
TRBJ2-7 TRBV27 - - CASSLAGRYEQYF TGTGCCAGCAGTTTAGCGGGAAGGTACGAGCAGTACTTC
TRBJ2-1 TRBV27 TRBD2 - CASSSGLAGVYEQFF TGTGCCAGCAGTTCGGGACTAGCGGGCGTCTATGAGCAGTTCTTC